The entry that follows covers one TCR beta chain sequence. The record originates from a study of cytomegalovirus exposure and HLA in healthy donors. Germline V CDR1 and CDR2: SQVTM, ANQGSEA. This CDR3 has 13 residues. Trimming took 4 bases from V and 8 from J; bases not matched to a gene: 5. The PCR employed 60 Vbeta primers together with 13 Jbeta primers. Assay: immunoSEQ multiplex PCR; the TCRdb copy retains only in-frame clones and omits some. The profile shows around 94,000 clones, 63% of them singletons. Source material: PBMCs. This clonotype was obtained from a human donor in good health. This chain connects TRBV29-1 to TRBJ1-1; the match to TRBD1 covers 12 bases. The CDR3 DNA is TGCAGCGTTGGGGACAGGGGGCGGGGGGAAGCTTTCTTT. Translated, it gives CSVGDRGRGEAFF.